The clone carrying this TCR beta chain was seen at least ten times. V lost 6 bases to trimming and J lost 9 bases; unmatched junction nucleotides: 7. Per the germline V gene, CDR1 is ENHRY and CDR2 is SYGVKD. This CDR3 is 13 amino acids long. The sample is drawn from a study of regulatory T cells in long-lasting Graves disease. Time point: newly diagnosed GD, antithyroid drugs for less than 3 months. Scientists built the TCR library using RNA that was extracted from PBMCs. Both iRepertoire HTBI primers and Arm-PCR of CDR3 regions were used to build the TCR beta libraries. TCRdb reanalysed the multiplex PCR reads using MiXCR and keeps one entry per CDR3 protein. Of over 200,000 distinct CDR3 sequences in the sample, more than 15% were seen once. The sample was also linked to a second study, of T cells in Graves' hyperthyroidism and ophthalmopathy.

This sequence joins TRBV10-3 and TRBJ1-5; TRBD1 agrees at 8 bases. Here the sequenced sample was peripheral blood mononuclear cells (PBMCs), taken at new diagnosis, from a patient treated with antithyroid drugs. This receptor was obtained from a young woman with Graves disease. CDR3 nucleotide sequence: TGTGCCATCAGCTCGACAGGGGATCGGCCCCAGCATTTT. This translates into CAISSTGDRPQHF.